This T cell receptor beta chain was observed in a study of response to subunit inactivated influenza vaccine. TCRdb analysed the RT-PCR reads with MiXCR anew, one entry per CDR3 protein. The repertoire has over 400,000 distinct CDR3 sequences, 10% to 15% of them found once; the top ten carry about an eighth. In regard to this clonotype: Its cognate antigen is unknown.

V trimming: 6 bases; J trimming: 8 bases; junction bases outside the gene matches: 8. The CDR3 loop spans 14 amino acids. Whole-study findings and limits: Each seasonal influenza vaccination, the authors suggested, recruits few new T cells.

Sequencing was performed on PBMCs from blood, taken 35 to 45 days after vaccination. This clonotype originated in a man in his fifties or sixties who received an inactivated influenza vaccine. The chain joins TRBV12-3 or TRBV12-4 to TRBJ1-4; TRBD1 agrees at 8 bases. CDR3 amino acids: CASSKTGGGEKLFF. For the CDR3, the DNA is TGTGCCAGCAGCAAAACAGGGGGTGGAGAAAAACTGTTTTTT.